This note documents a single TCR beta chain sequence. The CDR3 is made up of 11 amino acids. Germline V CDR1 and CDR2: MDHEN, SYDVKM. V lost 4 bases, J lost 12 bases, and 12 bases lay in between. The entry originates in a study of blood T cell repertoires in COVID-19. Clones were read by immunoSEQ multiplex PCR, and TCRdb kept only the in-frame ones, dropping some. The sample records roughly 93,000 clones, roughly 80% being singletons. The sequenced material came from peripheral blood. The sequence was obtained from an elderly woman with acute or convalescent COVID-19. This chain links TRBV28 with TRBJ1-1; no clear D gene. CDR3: CASSSREQSFF. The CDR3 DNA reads TGTGCCAGCAGTTCCCGGGAACAGTCTTTCTTT.